This T cell receptor (beta chain) was obtained from a study of shared clonotypes between healthy human individuals. On the study more broadly: CD4 naive cells filled three plates per donor, CD4 memory three, CD8 naive two and CD8 memory one.

Every donor was a Caucasian adult from Nashville, Tennessee. Naive CD45RA+ and memory CD45RA-negative subsets were split from CD4+ cells. In this sample, this clone turned up once. The antigen is not known. Study-level points and caveats: Memory subsets had estimated richness that was generally smaller than that of naive subsets.

This table comes from immunoSEQ multiplex PCR, and its TCRdb copy is limited to in-frame clones, with some not included. The table lists 2 million to 2.5 million clones, approximately 95% of them singletons. The CDR3 has 11 residues. Trimming left V 5 bases short and J 2 bases short, with 6 bases between. In germline, CDR1 is DFQATT, CDR2 SNEGSKA (reference sequence). Material: naive CD4+ T cells from PBMCs. Described subset: CD45RA+ positively selected. This TCR derives from a man between 18 and 35 years old in good health. Some clones in this sample may be carry-over from other donors' samples. This chain uses TRBV20-1 with TRBJ2-5; unclear D gene. The CDR3 nucleotides read TGCAGTGCTCTGAGGCAAGAGACCCAGTACTTC. The encoded protein is CSALRQETQYF.